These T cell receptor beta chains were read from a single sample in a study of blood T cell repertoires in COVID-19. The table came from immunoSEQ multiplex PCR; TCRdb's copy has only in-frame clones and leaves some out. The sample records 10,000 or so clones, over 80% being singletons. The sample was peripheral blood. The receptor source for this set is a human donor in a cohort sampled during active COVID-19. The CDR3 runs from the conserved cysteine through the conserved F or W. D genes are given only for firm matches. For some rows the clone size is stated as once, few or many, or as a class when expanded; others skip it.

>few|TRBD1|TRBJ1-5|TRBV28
CASRFWDSHQPQHF
TGTGCCAGCAGATTCTGGGACAGTCATCAGCCCCAGCATTTT
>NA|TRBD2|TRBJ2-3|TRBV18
CASSRRAGEGTDTQYF
TGTGCCAGCTCACGGAGAGCGGGAGAAGGGACAGATACGCAGTATTTT
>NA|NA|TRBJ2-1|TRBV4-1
CASSQENQLTGTEQFF
TGCGCCAGCAGCCAGGAAAACCAACTCACAGGCACCGAGCAGTTCTTC
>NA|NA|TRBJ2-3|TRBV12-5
CASGLVRLGQGGPDTQYF
TGTGCTAGTGGTTTGGTAAGATTGGGGCAGGGTGGTCCGGATACGCAGTATTTT
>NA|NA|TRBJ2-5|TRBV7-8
CASSPPQGWAETQYF
TGTGCCAGCAGCCCCCCCCAGGGGTGGGCCGAGACCCAGTACTTC
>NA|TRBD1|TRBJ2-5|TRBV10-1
CASSEGVTGGTETQYF
TGCGCCAGCAGTGAGGGGGTAACAGGGGGGACGGAGACCCAGTACTTC
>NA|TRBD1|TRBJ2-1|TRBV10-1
CASSGAPGQGGEQFF
TGCGCCAGCAGTGGAGCACCGGGACAGGGGGGAGAGCAGTTCTTC
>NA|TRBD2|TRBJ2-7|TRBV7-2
CASSFGTSGIYEQYF
TGTGCCAGCAGCTTCGGGACTAGCGGAATTTACGAGCAGTACTTC
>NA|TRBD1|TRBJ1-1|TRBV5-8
CASSLYRGLNTEAFF
TGTGCCAGCAGCTTGTACAGGGGGCTTAACACTGAAGCTTTCTTT
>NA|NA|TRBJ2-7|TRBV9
CASSNPQKDSSYEQYF
TGTGCCAGCAGCAATCCTCAAAAGGACAGTTCCTACGAGCAGTACTTC
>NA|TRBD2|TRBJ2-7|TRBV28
CASSLRTSGTYEQYF
TGTGCCAGCAGTCTGCGGACTAGCGGGACCTACGAGCAGTACTTC
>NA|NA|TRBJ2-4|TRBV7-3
CASSFQYGTDQYF
TGTGCCAGCAGCTTTCAGTACGGGACTGATCAGTACTTC
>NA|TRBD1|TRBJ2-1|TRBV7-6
CASSEGQGARTNEQFF
TGTGCCAGCAGCGAGGGACAGGGCGCCAGGACGAATGAGCAGTTCTTC
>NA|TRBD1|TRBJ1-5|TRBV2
CASSADRGAHQPQHF
TGTGCCAGCAGTGCGGACAGGGGAGCCCATCAGCCCCAGCATTTT
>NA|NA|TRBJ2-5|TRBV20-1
CSASMTSETQYF
TGCAGTGCTAGTATGACATCAGAGACCCAGTACTTC
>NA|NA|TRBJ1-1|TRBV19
CASSIRDTEAFF
TGTGCCAGTAGTATCCGCGACACTGAAGCTTTCTTT
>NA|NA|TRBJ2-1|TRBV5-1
CASSPQGGNEQFF
TGCGCCAGCAGCCCGCAGGGGGGCAATGAGCAGTTCTTC
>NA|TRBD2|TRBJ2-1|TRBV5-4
CASSPTSVSYNEQFF
TGTGCCAGCAGCCCTACTAGCGTATCCTACAATGAGCAGTTCTTC
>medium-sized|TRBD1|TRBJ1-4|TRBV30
CAWSVLGQLATNEKLFF
TGTGCCTGGAGTGTACTGGGACAGCTAGCAACTAATGAAAAACTGTTTTTT
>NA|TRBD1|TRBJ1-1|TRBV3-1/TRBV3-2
CASSHLNRGMNTEAFF
TGTGCCAGCAGCCACCTCAACAGGGGCATGAACACTGAAGCTTTCTTT
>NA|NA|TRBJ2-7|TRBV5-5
CASSLIVQGGDEQYF
TGTGCCAGCAGCTTGATCGTCCAGGGTGGCGACGAGCAGTACTTC
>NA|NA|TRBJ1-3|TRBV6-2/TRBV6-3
CASSLSFSGNTIYF
TGTGCCAGCAGTTTGAGTTTCTCTGGAAACACCATATATTTT
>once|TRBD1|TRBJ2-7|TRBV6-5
CASTTTGGSYEQYF
TGTGCCAGCACCACGACAGGGGGGTCCTACGAGCAGTACTTC
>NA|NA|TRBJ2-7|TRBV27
CASRSERVRGYEQYF
TGTGCCAGCAGGTCGGAGCGCGTCAGGGGCTACGAGCAGTACTTC
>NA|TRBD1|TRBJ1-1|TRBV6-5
CASSLTGESTEAFF
TGTGCCAGCAGCTTGACAGGGGAGAGCACTGAAGCTTTCTTT
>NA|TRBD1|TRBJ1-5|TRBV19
CASSIGQGVGPQHF
TGTGCCAGTAGTATAGGCCAGGGGGTTGGGCCCCAGCATTTT
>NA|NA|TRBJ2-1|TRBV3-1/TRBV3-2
CASSQEAAGRSYNEQFF
TGTGCCAGCAGCCAAGAGGCCGCGGGACGGTCCTACAATGAGCAGTTCTTC
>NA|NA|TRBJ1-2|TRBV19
CASSIKHSTHGYTF
TGTGCCAGTAGTATCAAGCACAGCACCCATGGCTACACCTTC
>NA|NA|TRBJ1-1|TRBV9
CASSVQAGQENTEAFF
TGTGCCAGCAGCGTCCAGGCTGGCCAGGAGAACACTGAAGCTTTCTTT
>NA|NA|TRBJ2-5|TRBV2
CASSLAVETQYF
TGTGCCAGCAGTTTAGCGGTAGAGACCCAGTACTTC
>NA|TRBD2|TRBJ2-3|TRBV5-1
CASSLDLAVTDTQYF
TGCGCCAGCAGCTTGGATCTAGCGGTCACAGATACGCAGTATTTT